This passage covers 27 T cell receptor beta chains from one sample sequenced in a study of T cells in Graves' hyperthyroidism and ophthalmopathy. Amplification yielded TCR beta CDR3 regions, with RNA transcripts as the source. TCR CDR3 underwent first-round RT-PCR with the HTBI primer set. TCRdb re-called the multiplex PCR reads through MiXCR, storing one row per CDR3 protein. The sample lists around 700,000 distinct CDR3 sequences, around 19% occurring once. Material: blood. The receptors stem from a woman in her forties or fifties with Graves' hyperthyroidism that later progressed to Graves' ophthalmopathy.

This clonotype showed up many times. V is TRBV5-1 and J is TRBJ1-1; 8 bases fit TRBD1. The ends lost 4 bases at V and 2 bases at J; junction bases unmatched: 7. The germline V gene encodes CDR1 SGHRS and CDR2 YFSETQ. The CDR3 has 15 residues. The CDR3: CASSPTGEGNTEAFF. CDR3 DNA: TGCGCCAGCAGCCCGACAGGGGAAGGAAACACTGAAGCTTTCTTT.

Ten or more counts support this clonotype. CDR3 DNA: TGTGCCAGCAGTTCCCGACAGGGGAGGAATGAAAAACTGTTTTTT. Protein: CASSSRQGRNEKLFF. This chain joins TRBV6-1 and TRBJ1-4, with TRBD1 matching 8 bases. The CDR3 length is 15 residues. The junction had 7 bases not matched to a gene; V was cut back by 5 bases and J by 5 bases. CDR1 and CDR2 (germline): MNHNS, SASEGT.

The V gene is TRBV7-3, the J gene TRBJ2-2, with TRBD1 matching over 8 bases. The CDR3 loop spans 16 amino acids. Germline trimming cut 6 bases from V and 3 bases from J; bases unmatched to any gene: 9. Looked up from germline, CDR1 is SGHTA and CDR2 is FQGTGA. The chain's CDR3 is CASRRSGGADTGELFF. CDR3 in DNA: TGTGCCAGCAGAAGGTCAGGGGGCGCGGACACCGGGGAGCTGTTTTTT.

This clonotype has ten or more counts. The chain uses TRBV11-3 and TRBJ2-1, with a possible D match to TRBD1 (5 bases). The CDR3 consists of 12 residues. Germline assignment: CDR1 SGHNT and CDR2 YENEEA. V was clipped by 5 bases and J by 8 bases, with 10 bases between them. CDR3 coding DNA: TGTGCCAGCAGCGACCAAGGGGATGAGCAGTTCTTC. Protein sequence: CASSDQGDEQFF.

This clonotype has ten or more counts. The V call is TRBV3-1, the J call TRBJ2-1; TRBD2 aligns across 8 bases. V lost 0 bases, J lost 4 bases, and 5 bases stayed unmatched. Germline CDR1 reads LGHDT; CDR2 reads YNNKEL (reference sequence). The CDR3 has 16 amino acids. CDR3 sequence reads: CASSQDVAGLYNEQFF. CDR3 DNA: TGTGCCAGCAGCCAAGATGTAGCGGGGCTTTACAATGAGCAGTTCTTC.

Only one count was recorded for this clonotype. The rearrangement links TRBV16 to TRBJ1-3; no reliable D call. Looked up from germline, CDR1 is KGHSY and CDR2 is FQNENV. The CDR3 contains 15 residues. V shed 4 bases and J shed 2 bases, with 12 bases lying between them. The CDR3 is CASSPSWEAGNTIYF. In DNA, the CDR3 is TGTGCCAGCAGCCCGTCTTGGGAGGCTGGAAACACCATATATTTT.

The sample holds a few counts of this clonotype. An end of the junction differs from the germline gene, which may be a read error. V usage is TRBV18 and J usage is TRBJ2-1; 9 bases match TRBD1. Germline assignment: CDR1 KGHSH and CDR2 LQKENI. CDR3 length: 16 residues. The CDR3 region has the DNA TGTGCCAGCTCCCCACTACGACAGGGGGGATACAATGAGCAGTTCTTC. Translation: CASSPLRQGGYNEQFF.

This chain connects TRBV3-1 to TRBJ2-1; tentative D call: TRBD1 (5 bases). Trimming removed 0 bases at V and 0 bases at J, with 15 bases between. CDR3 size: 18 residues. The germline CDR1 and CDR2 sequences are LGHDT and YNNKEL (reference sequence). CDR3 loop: CASSQDLQGFPSYNEQFF. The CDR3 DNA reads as TGTGCCAGCAGCCAAGACCTCCAGGGATTCCCCTCCTACAATGAGCAGTTCTTC.

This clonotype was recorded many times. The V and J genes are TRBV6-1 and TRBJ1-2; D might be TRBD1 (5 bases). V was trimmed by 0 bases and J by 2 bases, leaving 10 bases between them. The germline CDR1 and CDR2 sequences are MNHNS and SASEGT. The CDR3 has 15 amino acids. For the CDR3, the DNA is TGTGCCAGCAGTGAAGCGCAGGGATCCAACTATGGCTACACCTTC. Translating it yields CASSEAQGSNYGYTF.

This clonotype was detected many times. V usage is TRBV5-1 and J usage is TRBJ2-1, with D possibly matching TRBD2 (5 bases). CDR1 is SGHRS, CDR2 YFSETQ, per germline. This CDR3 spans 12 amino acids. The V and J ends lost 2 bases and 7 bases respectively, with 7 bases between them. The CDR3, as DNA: TGCGCCAGCAGCTTAACTAGGAATGAGCAGTTCTTC. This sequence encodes CASSLTRNEQFF.

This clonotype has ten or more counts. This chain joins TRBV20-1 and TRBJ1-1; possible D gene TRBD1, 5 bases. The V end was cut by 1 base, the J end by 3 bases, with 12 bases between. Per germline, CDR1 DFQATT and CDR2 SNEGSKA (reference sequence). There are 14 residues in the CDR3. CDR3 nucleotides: TGCAGTGCTAGAGCAGGGAGGTCGGACACTGAAGCTTTCTTT. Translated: CSARAGRSDTEAFF.

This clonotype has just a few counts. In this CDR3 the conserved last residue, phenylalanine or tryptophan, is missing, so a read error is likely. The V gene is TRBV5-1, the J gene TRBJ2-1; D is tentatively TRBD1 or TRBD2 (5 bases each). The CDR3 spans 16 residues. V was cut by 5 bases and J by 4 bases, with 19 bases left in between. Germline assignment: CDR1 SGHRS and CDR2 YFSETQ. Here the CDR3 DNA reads TGCGCCAGCAGTTTCGTGGCCGGGGCCCCTTACAATGAGCAGTTCTTA. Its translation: CASSFVAGAPYNEQFL.

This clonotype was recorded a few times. In nucleotides, the CDR3 is TGTGCCAGCAGTTACTCCCGCCAAAATAATTCACCCCTCCACTTT. This translates into CASSYSRQNNSPLHF. The chain combines TRBV6-6 with TRBJ1-6, with no clear D. Germline V gene lookup returns CDR1 MNHNY and CDR2 SVGAGI (reference sequence). The V end was cut by 0 bases, the J end by 5 bases, with 8 bases between. This CDR3 is 15 amino acids long.

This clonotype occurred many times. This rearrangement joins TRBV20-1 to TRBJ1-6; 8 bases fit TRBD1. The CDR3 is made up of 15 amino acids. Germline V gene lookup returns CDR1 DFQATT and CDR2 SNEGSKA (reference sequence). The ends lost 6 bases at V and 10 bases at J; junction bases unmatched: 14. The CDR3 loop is CSASAGPGGESPLHF. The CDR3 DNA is TGCAGTGCAAGTGCAGGGCCAGGGGGCGAATCACCCCTCCACTTT.

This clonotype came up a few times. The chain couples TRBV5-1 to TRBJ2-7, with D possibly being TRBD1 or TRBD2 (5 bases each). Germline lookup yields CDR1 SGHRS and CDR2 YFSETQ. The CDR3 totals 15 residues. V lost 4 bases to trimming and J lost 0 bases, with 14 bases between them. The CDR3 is CASSSPGPSSYEQYF. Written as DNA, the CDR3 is TGCGCCAGCAGCAGTCCGGGACCCAGCTCCTACGAGCAGTACTTC.

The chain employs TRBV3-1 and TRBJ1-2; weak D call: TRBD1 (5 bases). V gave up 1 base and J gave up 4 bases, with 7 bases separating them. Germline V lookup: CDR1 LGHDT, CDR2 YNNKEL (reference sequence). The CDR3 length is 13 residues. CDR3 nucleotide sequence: TGTGCCAGCAGCCAAGGACAGTTCTATGGCTACACCTTC. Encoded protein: CASSQGQFYGYTF.

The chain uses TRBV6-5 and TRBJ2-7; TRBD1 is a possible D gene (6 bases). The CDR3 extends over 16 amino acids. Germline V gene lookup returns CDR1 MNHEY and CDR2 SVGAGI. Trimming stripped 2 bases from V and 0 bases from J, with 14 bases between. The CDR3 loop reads CASSYRDTVLSYEQYF. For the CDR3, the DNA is TGTGCCAGCAGTTACCGGGACACCGTACTCTCCTACGAGCAGTACTTC.

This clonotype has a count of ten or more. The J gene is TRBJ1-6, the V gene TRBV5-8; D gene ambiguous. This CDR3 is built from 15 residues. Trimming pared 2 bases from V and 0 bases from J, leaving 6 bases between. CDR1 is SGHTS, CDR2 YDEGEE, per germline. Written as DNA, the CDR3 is TGTGCCAGCAGCTTCAGGAGCTCCTATAATTCACCCCTCCACTTT. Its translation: CASSFRSSYNSPLHF.

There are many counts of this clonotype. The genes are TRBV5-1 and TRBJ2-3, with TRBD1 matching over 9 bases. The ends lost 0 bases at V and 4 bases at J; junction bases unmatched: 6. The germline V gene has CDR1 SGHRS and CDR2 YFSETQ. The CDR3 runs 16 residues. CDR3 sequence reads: CASSLEVQGAADTQYF. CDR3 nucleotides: TGCGCCAGCAGCTTGGAGGTACAGGGGGCAGCAGATACGCAGTATTTT.

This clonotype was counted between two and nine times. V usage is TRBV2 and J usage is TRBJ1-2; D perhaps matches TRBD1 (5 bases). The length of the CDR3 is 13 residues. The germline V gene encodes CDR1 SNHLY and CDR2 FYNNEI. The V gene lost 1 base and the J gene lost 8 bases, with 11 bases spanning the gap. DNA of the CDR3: TGTGCCAGCAGTGAAGTGGGGCCGGGAGGCTACACCTTC. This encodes CASSEVGPGGYTF.

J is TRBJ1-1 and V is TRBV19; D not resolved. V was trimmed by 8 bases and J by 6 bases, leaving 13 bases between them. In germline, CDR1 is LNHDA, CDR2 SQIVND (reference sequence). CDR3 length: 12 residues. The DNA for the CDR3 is TGTGCCAGTTGGGAGGGTAGCGCTGAAGCTTTCTTT. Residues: CASWEGSAEAFF.

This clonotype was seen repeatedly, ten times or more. CDR3 sequence (DNA): TGTGCCAGCAGTGAGGCTACAGGCTACGTTCAGAGTCAGCCCCAGCATTTT. Protein: CASSEATGYVQSQPQHF. The V call is TRBV2, the J call TRBJ1-5; weak D call: TRBD1 (5 bases). V was clipped by 3 bases and J by 6 bases, with 21 bases between them. Germline CDR1 is SNHLY and CDR2 is FYNNEI. The CDR3 contains 17 residues. The full variable domain, with the rest looked up from reference TRBV2 and TRBJ1-5, is EPEVTQTPSHQVTQMGQEVILRCVPISNHLYFYWYRQILGQKVEFLVSFYNNEISEKSEIFDDQFSVERPDGSNFTLKIRSTKLEDSAMYFCASSEATGYVQSQPQHFGDGTRLSIL.

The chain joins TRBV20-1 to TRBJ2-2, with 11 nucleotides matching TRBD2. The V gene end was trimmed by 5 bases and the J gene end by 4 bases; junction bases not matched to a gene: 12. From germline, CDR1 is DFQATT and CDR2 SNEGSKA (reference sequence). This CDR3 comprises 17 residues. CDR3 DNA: TGCAGTGCTGAGATAGCGGGGGGGCCTATTGGCACCGGGGAGCTGTTTTTT. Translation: CSAEIAGGPIGTGELFF.

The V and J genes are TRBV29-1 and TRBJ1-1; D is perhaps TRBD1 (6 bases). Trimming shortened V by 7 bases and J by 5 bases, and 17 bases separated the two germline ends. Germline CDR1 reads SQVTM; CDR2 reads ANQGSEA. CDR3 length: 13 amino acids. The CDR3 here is CSGGGAVRTEAFF. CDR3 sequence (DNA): TGCAGCGGGGGGGGGGCAGTTCGTACTGAAGCTTTCTTT.

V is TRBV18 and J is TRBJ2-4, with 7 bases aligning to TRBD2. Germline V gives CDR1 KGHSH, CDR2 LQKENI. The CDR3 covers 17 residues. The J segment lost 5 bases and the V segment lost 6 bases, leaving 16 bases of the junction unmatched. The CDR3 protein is CASSTGGSGSGENIQYF. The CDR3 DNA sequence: TGTGCCAGCTCCACCGGGGGGTCCGGCTCTGGAGAAAACATTCAGTACTTC. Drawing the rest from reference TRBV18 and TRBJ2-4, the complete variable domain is NAGVMQNPRHLVRRRGQEARLRCSPMKGHSHVYWYRQLPEEGLKFMVYLQKENIIDESGMPKERFSAEFPKEGPSILRIQQVVRGDSAAYFCASSTGGSGSGENIQYFGAGTRLSVL.

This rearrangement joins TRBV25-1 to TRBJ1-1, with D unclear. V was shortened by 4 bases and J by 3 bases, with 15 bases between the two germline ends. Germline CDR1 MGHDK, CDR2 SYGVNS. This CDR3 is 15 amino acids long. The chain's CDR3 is CASSGLGFEDTEAFF. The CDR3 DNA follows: TGTGCCAGCAGTGGTCTGGGGTTCGAAGACACTGAAGCTTTCTTT. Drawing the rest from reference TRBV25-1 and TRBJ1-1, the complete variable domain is EADIYQTPRYLVIGTGKKITLECSQTMGHDKMYWYQQDPGMELHLIHYSYGVNSTEKGDLSSESTVSRIRTEHFPLTLESARPSHTSQYLCASSGLGFEDTEAFFGQGTRLTVV.

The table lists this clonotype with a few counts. The CDR3 here is CASRIWGVLGQPQHF. CDR3 coding DNA: TGTGCCAGCAGGATCTGGGGTGTGTTGGGTCAGCCCCAGCATTTT. The chain carries TRBV6-1 and TRBJ1-5, with D hard to call. With 6 bases removed from V and 6 bases from J, the gap between germline ends came to 18 bases. CDR3 length: 15 residues. CDR1 is MNHNS and CDR2 is SASEGT in the germline V gene.